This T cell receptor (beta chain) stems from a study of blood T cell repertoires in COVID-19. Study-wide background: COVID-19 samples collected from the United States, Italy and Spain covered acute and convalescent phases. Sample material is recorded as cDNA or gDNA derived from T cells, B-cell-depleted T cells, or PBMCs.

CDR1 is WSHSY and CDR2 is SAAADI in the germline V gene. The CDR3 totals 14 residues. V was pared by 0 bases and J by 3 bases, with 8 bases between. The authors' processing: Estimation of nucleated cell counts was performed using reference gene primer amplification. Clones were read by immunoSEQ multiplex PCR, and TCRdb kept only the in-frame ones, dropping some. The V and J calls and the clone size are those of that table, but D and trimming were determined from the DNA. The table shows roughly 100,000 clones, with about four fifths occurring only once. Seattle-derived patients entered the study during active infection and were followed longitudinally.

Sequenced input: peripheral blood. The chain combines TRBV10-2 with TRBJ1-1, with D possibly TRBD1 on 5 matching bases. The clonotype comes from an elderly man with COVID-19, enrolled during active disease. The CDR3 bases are TGCGCCAGCAGTGAGTCGCTAGGGGACACTGAAGCTTTCTTT. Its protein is CASSESLGDTEAFF.